Each of the 4 T cell receptor beta chains below was sequenced from the same sample in a study of molecular identifiers for immune sequencing clone quantification. Each CDR3 protein gets one entry after TCRdb re-called the PCR reads with MiXCR. The sample holds approximately 630,000 distinct CDR3 sequences, 25% seen once. Sequences were obtained from naive CD8+ T cells from blood, with Jurkat cell RNA spiked in. Described subset: FACS-sorted CD8+CD4-CCR7+CD45RA+ naive T cells. These receptors were taken from a human donor in good health. Some libraries in this study had Jurkat cell RNA spiked in.

This clonotype was picked up many times. The chain is built from TRBV7-9 and TRBJ2-5; no clear D. The V and J ends lost 5 bases and 4 bases respectively, with 14 bases between them. Germline V gene lookup returns CDR1 SEHNR and CDR2 FQNEAQ (reference sequence). This CDR3 comprises 14 residues. The CDR3: CASSKLEIRETQYF. The CDR3, as DNA: TGTGCCAGCAGCAAATTAGAAATCCGAGAGACCCAGTACTTC.

Many counts were recorded for this clonotype. The rearrangement links TRBV5-6 to TRBJ1-1; D uncertain. Germline CDR1 reads SGHDT; CDR2 reads YYEEEE. The CDR3 covers 15 residues. Between the trimmed V and J ends, which lost 4 bases and 1 base, there was a span of 14 bases. Here the CDR3 reads CASSPPTLKNTEAFF. The CDR3 bases are TGTGCCAGCAGCCCGCCCACGTTGAAGAACACTGAAGCTTTCTTT.

Many counts were recorded for this clonotype. This sequence joins TRBV6-6 and TRBJ2-1; 8 bases match TRBD1. V shed 5 bases, J shed 8 bases, and the junction held 8 bases outside the gene matches. The germline CDR1 and CDR2 sequences are MNHNY and SVGAGI (reference sequence). The CDR3 runs to 14 residues. The CDR3 is CASSPQGVIYEQFF. CDR3 in DNA: TGTGCCAGCAGTCCACAGGGGGTAATTTATGAGCAGTTCTTC.

The chain links TRBV4-1 to TRBJ2-7; D is uncertain. From germline, CDR1 is MGHRA and CDR2 YSYEKL. V was shortened by 1 base and J by 3 bases, with 7 bases between the two germline ends. This CDR3 comprises 13 residues. CDR3 in amino acids: CASSQAASYEQYF. The CDR3 DNA is TGCGCCAGCAGCCAAGCGGCCAGCTACGAGCAGTACTTC.